A selection of T cell receptor beta chains follows, all from one sample in a study of cytomegalovirus exposure and HLA in healthy donors. The method was immunoSEQ multiplex PCR; TCRdb's version includes in-frame clones alone and lacks a portion of them. The data hold 65,000 to 85,000 clones, with roughly 80% observed a single time. Material for sequencing was PBMCs. The receptors shown here come from a middle-aged woman in good health and CMV-seropositive. CDR3s include the opening cysteine and the closing phenylalanine or tryptophan.

v_gene	j_gene	CDR3aa
TRBV7-2	TRBJ2-3	CASSPIVADTQYF
TRBV5-8	TRBJ1-6	CASSPGTGGHSPLHF
TRBV5-4	TRBJ2-5	CASSLGLAGRETQYF
TRBV14	TRBJ2-3	CASSPDAAGRRHTQYF
TRBV5-1	TRBJ1-1	CASSLGTGGAFF
TRBV4-2	TRBJ1-2	CASSPDRASNRGYGYTF
TRBV19	TRBJ2-7	CASSIVGGSYEQYF
TRBV28	TRBJ1-5	CASSLSVAGTMTYSNQPQHF
TRBV4-2	TRBJ2-1	CASSQVEGERSGGVYNEQFF
TRBV21-1	TRBJ2-3	CASSNEVKAGEDTQYF
TRBV30	TRBJ1-2	CAWRRDRGYGYTF
TRBV5-4	TRBJ2-3	CASSLGSGGVADTQYF
TRBV5-1	TRBJ2-7	CASSRDNLDEQYF
TRBV7-9	TRBJ2-1	CAGGGLASNEQFF
TRBV4-2	TRBJ2-1	CASSPSGQPVGNEQFF
TRBV6-1	TRBJ1-2	CASRKTGSVGYTF
TRBV4-2	TRBJ2-3	CASSQDLGLAGADTQYF
TRBV20-1	TRBJ1-2	CSSDRRYGYTF
TRBV2	TRBJ2-7	CASILGVSGEQYF
TRBV27	TRBJ2-1	CASSFGGRGGSYNEQFF
TRBV6-4	TRBJ2-2	CASSDSSTGELFF
TRBV29-1	TRBJ2-7	CSVVSRGRPYEQYF
TRBV6-4	TRBJ2-1	CASSDETGSSYNEQFF
TRBV6-1	TRBJ1-2	CASKGQGWYGYTF
TRBV18	TRBJ1-4	CASSPQGYNEKLFF
TRBV2	TRBJ2-3	CASSPPGTSGMNTDTQYF
TRBV11-3	TRBJ2-5	CASSLGLAGQETQYF
TRBV18	TRBJ1-2	CASSLDRGQTNYGYTF
TRBV19	TRBJ1-1	CASNPRTGGYTEAFF
TRBV6-6	TRBJ1-5	CASSYLGGASNQPQHF
TRBV5-6	TRBJ1-1	CASSLTDRETEAFF
TRBV30	TRBJ2-3	CAWSEGQGTDTQYF
TRBV6-6	TRBJ1-5	CASSRGVNQPQHF
TRBV2	TRBJ1-2	CASSESRGRTYGYTF
TRBV18	TRBJ2-7	CASSPPLTGSPYEQYF
TRBV7-9	TRBJ1-4	CASSLSAVTNEKLFF
TRBV2	TRBJ1-5	CATRTGSNNQPQHF
TRBV5-1	TRBJ2-1	CASSETSINEQFF
TRBV12-5	TRBJ2-7	CASGSTPGTATYEQYF
TRBV27	TRBJ2-7	CASSPGPYEQYF
TRBV5-1	TRBJ1-2	CASSLDINRAANYGYTF
TRBV9	TRBJ2-5	CASSADKLALKTQYF
TRBV5-1	TRBJ1-2	CASSLARTTGVFYGYTF
TRBV6-1	TRBJ2-7	CASSETGYEQYF
TRBV11-2	TRBJ2-7	CASSPNTGTGGYEQYF
TRBV18	TRBJ1-4	CASSRDRALANEKLFF
TRBV23-1	TRBJ2-3	CASTTGREPYTDTQYF
TRBV7-9	TRBJ2-5	CASSPSVSGRAPETQYF
TRBV27	TRBJ2-1	CASSPWASGYNEQFF
TRBV18	TRBJ1-1	CASSQVNTEAFF
TRBV6-6	TRBJ1-2	CASRPGQGDGYTF
TRBV6-6	TRBJ2-7	CASSSLRDSYEQYF
TRBV5-6	TRBJ2-5	CASSLEGQGSEETQYF
TRBV11-2	TRBJ2-7	CASSSRGSSTSYEQYF